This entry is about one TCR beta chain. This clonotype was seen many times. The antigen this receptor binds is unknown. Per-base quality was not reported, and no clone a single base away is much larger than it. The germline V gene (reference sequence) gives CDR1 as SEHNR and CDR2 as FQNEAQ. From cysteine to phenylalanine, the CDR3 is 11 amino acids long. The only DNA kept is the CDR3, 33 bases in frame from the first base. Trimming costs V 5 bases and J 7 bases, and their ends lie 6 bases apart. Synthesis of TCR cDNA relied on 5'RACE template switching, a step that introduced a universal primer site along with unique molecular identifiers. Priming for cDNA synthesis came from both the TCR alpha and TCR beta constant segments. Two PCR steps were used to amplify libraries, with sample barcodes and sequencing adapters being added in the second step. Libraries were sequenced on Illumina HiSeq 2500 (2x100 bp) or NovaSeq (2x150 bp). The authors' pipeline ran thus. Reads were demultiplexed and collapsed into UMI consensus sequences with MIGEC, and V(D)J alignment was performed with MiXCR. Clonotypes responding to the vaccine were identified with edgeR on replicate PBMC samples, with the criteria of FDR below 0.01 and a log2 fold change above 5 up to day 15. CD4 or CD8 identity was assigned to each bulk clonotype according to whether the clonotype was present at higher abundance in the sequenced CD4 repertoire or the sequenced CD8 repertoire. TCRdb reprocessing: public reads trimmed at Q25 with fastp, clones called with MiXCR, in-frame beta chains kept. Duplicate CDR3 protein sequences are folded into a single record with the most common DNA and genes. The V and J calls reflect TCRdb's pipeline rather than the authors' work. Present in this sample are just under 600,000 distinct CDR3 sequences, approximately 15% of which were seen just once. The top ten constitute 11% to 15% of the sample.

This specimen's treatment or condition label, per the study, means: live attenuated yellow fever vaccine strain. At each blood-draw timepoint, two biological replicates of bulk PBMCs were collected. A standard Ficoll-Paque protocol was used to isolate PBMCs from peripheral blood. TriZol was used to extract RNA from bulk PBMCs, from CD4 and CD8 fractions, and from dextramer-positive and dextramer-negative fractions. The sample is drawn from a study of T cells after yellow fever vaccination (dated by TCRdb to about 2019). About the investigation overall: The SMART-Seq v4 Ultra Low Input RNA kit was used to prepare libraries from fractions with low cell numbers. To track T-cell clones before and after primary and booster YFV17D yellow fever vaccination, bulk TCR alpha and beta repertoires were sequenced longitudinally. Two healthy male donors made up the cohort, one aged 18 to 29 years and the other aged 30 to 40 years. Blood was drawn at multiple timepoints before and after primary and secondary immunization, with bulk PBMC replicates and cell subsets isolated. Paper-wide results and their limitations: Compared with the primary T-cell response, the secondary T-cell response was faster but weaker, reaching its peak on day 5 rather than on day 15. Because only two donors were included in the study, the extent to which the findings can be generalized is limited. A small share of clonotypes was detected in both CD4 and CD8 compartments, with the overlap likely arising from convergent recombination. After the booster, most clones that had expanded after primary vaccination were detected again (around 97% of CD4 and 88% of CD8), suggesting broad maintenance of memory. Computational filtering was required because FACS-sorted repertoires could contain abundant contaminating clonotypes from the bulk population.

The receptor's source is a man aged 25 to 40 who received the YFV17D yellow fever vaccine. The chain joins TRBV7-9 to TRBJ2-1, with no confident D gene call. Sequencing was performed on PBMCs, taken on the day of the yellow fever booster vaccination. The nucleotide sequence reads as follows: TGTGCCAGCAGCCCGCAAAATGAGCAGTTCTTC. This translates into CASSPQNEQFF.